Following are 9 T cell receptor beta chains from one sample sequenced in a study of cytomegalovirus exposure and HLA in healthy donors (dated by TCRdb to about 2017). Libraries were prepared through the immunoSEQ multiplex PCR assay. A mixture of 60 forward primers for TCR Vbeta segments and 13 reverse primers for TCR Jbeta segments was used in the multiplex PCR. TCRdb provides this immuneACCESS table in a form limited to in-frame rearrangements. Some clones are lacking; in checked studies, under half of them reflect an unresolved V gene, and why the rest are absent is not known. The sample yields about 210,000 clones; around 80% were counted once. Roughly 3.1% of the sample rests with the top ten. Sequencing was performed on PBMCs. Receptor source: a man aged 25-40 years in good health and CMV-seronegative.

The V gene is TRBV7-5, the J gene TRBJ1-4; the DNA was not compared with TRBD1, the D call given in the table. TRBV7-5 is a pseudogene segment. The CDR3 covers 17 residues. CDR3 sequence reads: CARSFFYRGFMREKLFF. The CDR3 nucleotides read TGTGCCAGAAGCTTTTTTTATAGGGGGTTCATGAGAGAAAAACTGTTTTTT.

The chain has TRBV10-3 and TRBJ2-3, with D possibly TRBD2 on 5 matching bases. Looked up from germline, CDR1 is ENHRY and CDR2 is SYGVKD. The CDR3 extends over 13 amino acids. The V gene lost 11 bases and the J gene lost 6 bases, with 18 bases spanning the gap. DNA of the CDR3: TGTGCCTCACTAGGATCGGCCTCGGATACGCAGTATTTT. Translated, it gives CASLGSASDTQYF.

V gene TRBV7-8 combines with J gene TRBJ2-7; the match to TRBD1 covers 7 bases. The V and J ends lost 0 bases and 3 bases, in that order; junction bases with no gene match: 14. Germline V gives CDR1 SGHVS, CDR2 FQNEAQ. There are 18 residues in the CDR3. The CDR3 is CASSLATVAGGLYYEQYF. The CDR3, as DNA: TGTGCCAGCAGCTTAGCGACGGTCGCAGGGGGTTTATACTACGAGCAGTACTTC. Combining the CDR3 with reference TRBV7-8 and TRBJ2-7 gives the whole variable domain GAGVSQSPRYKVAKRGQDVALRCDPISGHVSLFWYQQALGQGPEFLTYFQNEAQLDKSGLPSDRFFAERPEGSVSTLKIQRTQQEDSAVYLCASSLATVAGGLYYEQYFGPGTRLTVT.

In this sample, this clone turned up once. DNA of the CDR3: TGTGCCAGCAGTGGCGGGGTCCCCAATCAGCCCCAGCATTTT. This sequence encodes CASSGGVPNQPQHF. The rearrangement joins TRBV28 to TRBJ1-5; D unresolved. The germline CDR1 and CDR2 sequences are MDHEN and SYDVKM. With 5 bases removed from V and 3 bases from J, the gap between germline ends came to 11 bases. There are 14 residues in the CDR3.

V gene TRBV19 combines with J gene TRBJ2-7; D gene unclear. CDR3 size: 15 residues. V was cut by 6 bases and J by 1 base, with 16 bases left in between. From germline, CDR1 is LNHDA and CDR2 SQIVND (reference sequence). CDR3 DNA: TGTGCCAGTAGACTGAGCCCCGCGAAATCCTACGAGCAGTACTTC. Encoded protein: CASRLSPAKSYEQYF.

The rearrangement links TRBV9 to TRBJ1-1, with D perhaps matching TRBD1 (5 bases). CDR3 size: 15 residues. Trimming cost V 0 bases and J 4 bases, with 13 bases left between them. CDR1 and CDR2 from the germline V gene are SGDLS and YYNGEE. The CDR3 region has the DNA TGTGCCAGCAGCGTAGAGCAGGGCCCAGTCACTGAAGCTTTCTTT. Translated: CASSVEQGPVTEAFF.

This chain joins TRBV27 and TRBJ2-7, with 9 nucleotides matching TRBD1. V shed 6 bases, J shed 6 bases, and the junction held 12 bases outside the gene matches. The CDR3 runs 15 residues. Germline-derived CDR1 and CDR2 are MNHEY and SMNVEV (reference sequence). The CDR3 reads CASSATLGQGLEQYF. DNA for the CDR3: TGTGCCAGCAGCGCTACTCTCGGACAGGGGCTCGAGCAGTACTTC.

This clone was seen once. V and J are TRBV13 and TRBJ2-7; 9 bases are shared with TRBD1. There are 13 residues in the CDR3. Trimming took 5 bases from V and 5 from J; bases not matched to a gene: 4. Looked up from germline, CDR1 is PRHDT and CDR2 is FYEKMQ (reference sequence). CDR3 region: CASSPRQGDEQYF. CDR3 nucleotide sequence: TGTGCCAGCAGCCCCCGACAGGGGGACGAGCAGTACTTC.

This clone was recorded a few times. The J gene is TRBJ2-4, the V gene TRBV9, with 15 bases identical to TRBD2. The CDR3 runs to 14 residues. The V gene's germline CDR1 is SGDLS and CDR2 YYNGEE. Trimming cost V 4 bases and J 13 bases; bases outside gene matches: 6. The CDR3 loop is CASSPGLAGGVQYF. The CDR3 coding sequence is TGTGCCAGCAGCCCTGGACTAGCGGGGGGGGTCCAGTACTTC.